The sequence of this T cell receptor (beta chain) was determined in a study of T-cell reconstitution after alpha-beta-depleted transplantation in children (dated by TCRdb to between 2015 and 2016). The study in broad terms: Using TCR repertoire profiling, the study quantitatively followed how T-cell immune reconstitution unfolded in children after TCRalphabeta/CD19-depleted allogeneic hematopoietic cell transplantation.

From the germline V gene, CDR1 is SGHAT and CDR2 is FQNNGV. From its cysteine to its phenylalanine, the CDR3 spans 16 amino acids. The sequence is cut down to CDR3 DNA, 48 bases in frame from base 1. V was cut back by 4 bases and J by 4 bases, leaving a gap of 17 bases between them. Library method: PCR. Sequencer: Illumina HiSeq 2500. TCR library preparation used molecular barcoding, with unique molecular identifiers applied to normalize quantification of the TCRbeta repertoire. In-frame beta chains were kept once TCRdb had trimmed the public reads at Q25 with fastp and called clones with MiXCR. Each CDR3 protein appears once, grouped with its most common genes and DNA. The sample table holds 200,000 to 250,000 distinct CDR3 sequences, of which approximately 10% were seen once. The leading ten clones occupy around 6.2% of the sample. Comment on this clonotype: This receptor's antigen is unknown. Base qualities are not recorded, but no much larger clone differs from it by a single base.

Material: PBMCs from the stem cell graft donor, obtained from the stem cell graft. The V gene is TRBV11-2 and the J gene is TRBJ1-5, with no confidently assigned D gene. The receptor's source is a human donor who donated a stem cell graft to a child with acute lymphoblastic leukemia. The encoded CDR3 is CASSSLGRDGNQPQHF. The nucleotide sequence reads as follows: TGTGCCAGCAGCTCACTAGGACGGGATGGGAATCAGCCCCAGCATTTT.